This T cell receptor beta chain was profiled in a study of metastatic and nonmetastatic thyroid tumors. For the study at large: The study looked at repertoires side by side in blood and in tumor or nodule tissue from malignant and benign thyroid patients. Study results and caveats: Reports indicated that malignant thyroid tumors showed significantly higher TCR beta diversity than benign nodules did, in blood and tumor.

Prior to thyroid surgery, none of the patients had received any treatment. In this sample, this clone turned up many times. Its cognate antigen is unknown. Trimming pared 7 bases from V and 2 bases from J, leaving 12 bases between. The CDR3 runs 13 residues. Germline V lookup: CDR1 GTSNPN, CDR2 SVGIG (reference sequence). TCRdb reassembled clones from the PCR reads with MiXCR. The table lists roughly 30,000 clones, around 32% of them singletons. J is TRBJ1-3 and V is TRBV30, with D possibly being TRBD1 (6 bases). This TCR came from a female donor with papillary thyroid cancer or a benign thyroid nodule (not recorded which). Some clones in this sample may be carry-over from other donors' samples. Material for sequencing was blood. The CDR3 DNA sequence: TGTGCCTTCAACACAGGGACTGGAAACACCATATATTTT. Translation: CAFNTGTGNTIYF.